Listed below are T cell receptor beta chains from one sample, sequenced in a study of blood T cell repertoires in COVID-19. Here immunoSEQ multiplex PCR was the method, and the copy in TCRdb shows in-frame clones only, minus some. The table shows about 210,000 clones, with 92% occurring only once. Sequencing was done on a sample of peripheral blood. These receptors all stem from a man aged 25 to 40 with acute or convalescent COVID-19. Both conserved end residues are part of each CDR3. D genes are given only for firm matches. Some rows have no size entry. The others give once, few or many, or a class for an expanded clone.

d_gene | j_gene | abundance | v_gene | CDR3aa | CDR3nt
NA | TRBJ2-7 | NA | TRBV27 | CASSLVRSFNSYEQYF | TGTGCCAGCAGTTTAGTGCGATCGTTTAACTCCTACGAGCAGTACTTC
NA | TRBJ2-1 | NA | TRBV9 | CASSDDASSYNEQFF | TGTGCCAGCAGCGACGATGCTAGCTCCTACAATGAGCAGTTCTTC
TRBD2 | TRBJ2-2 | NA | TRBV18 | CASSYQKPRGAGGELFF | TGTGCCAGCTCATACCAAAAGCCGCGGGGGGCCGGCGGGGAGCTGTTTTTT
NA | TRBJ2-2 | NA | TRBV12-3/TRBV12-4 | CANKRDTGELFF | TGTGCCAATAAGAGAGACACCGGGGAGCTGTTTTTT
NA | TRBJ1-5 | NA | TRBV2 | CASSGEGNQPQHF | TGTGCCAGCAGTGGGGAGGGGAATCAGCCCCAGCATTTT
NA | TRBJ2-5 | NA | TRBV12-3/TRBV12-4 | CASTPGWQETQYF | TGTGCCAGCACCCCGGGGTGGCAAGAGACCCAGTACTTC
NA | TRBJ2-2 | NA | TRBV7-9 | CASSLMRDTGELFF | TGTGCCAGCAGCTTAATGCGGGACACCGGGGAGCTGTTTTTT
TRBD2 | TRBJ2-2 | NA | TRBV11-1 | CASSRWTSAAGELFF | TGTGCCAGCAGCCGTTGGACTAGCGCGGCCGGGGAGCTGTTTTTT
NA | TRBJ2-1 | NA | TRBV9 | CASSVGLSYNEQFF | TGTGCCAGCAGCGTAGGGCTTTCCTACAATGAGCAGTTCTTC
NA | TRBJ1-6 | NA | TRBV7-9 | CASSNQANSPLHF | TGTGCCAGCAGCAACCAGGCGAATTCACCCCTCCACTTT
NA | TRBJ1-2 | NA | TRBV2 | CASGTSGIYGYTF | TGTGCCAGTGGAACATCAGGAATCTATGGCTACACCTTC
NA | TRBJ2-7 | NA | TRBV9 | CASSVVSSVGEQYF | TGTGCCAGCAGCGTAGTGAGTAGCGTTGGCGAGCAGTACTTC
NA | TRBJ1-2 | once | TRBV6-5 | CASRPTENYGYTF | TGTGCCAGCAGGCCTACAGAGAACTATGGCTACACCTTC
NA | TRBJ1-1 | once | TRBV13 | CASSHKKNTEAFF | TGTGCCAGCAGCCACAAGAAGAACACTGAAGCTTTCTTT
NA | TRBJ2-7 | NA | TRBV7-2 | CASSLFPSLDEQYF | TGTGCCAGCAGCTTATTTCCTAGCTTGGACGAGCAGTACTTC
TRBD2 | TRBJ2-3 | NA | TRBV3-1/TRBV3-2 | CASSYTTSGPRSDTQYF | TGTGCCAGCAGCTATACGACTAGCGGGCCCCGTTCCGATACGCAGTATTTT
TRBD1 | TRBJ1-2 | NA | TRBV5-1 | CASSLPDRGHGYTF | TGCGCCAGCAGCTTACCCGACAGGGGGCACGGCTACACCTTC
NA | TRBJ1-4 | NA | TRBV29-1 | CSVRRKSGEEKLFF | TGCAGCGTTCGAAGGAAGTCAGGGGAAGAAAAACTGTTTTTT
TRBD2 | TRBJ2-3 | NA | TRBV6-4 | CASRAEASGGYTDTQYF | TGTGCCAGCAGGGCGGAGGCTAGCGGGGGGTATACAGATACGCAGTATTTT
NA | TRBJ1-6 | once | TRBV19 | CASSRDNHSPLHF | TGTGCCAGTAGTCGGGACAACCATTCACCCCTCCACTTT